This TCR beta chain appears in the sequencing data of a study (dated by TCRdb to between 2021 and 2023). Broader findings and caveats from the paper: According to the authors, more investigation is needed, including longitudinal sampling and evaluation of a control group.

Between the V and J ends, shortened by 7 bases and 4 bases respectively, the junction contains 9 bases. There are 12 amino acids in the CDR3, from cysteine to phenylalanine inclusive. Only CDR3 DNA remains: 36 bases, in frame from the first base. From the germline V gene (reference sequence), CDR1 is SEHNR and CDR2 is FQNEAQ. PBMCs were isolated from peripheral blood, and TCR beta sequencing was performed on genomic DNA from unsorted PBMCs. As regards this clone: Its binding antigen is unknown. No clone much larger than this one lies a single base away; base qualities are absent.

Survey-level sequencing on the immunoSEQ platform was used to profile the TCR beta chain repertoires. On the authors' methods: Repertoire diversity was quantified by the inverse Simpson index, and CDR3 amino acid length spectratypes and V-J pairing frequencies were compared. TCR beta CDR3 sequences were matched against VDJdb to annotate clonotypes specific to SARS-CoV-2, CMV, influenza A and EBV. The table was pulled from immuneACCESS by TCRdb, which kept in-frame rearrangements only. Such tables lose some clones; where checked, under half of the loss comes from unresolved V genes, and the rest has no known cause. V, J and clone size are those of that table, while D and trimming were read from the DNA. The table for this sample lists 55,000 to 70,000 clones; about 93% of them were counted only once. Less than 4.5% of the sample is in the top ten clones.

The clonotype was recovered from a man aged 40-50 years with rheumatoid arthritis. This sequence uses TRBV7-9 and TRBJ2-3; no D gene can be assigned with confidence. The sequenced sample was PBMCs. CDR3 reads: CASTPEADTQYF. The nucleotides are TGTGCCAGCACCCCCGAGGCAGATACGCAGTATTTT.